Listed here is a single T cell receptor (beta chain). Its antigen is as yet unknown. V shed 10 bases and J shed 3 bases, with 9 bases lying between them. The CDR3 is 11 amino acids. Per the germline V gene, CDR1 is MGHDK and CDR2 is SYGVNS. RNA, once extracted, was reverse transcribed into cDNA for use as the sequencing template. Profiled with immunoSEQ multiplex PCR; TCRdb holds only in-frame clones, not every one. The sample holds 110,000 to 150,000 clones; under 60% are singletons and the top ten take roughly 6.5%. This sample is part of a study of CD8+ T cells in alopecia areata. General study findings and limits: Scalp sequencing captures resident alphabeta T cells of normal skin too.

Lesional scalp punch biopsies and peripheral blood were collected from alopecia areata patients. Sequences were derived from CD4+ T cells sorted from blood, sampled at week 0. This sequence joins TRBV25-1 and TRBJ1-1, with D unclear. The origin of this receptor is a human donor with alopecia areata. The CDR3 nucleotides are TGTGCCACCAGAGAGGACACTGAAGCTTTCTTT. Protein sequence: CATREDTEAFF.